This paragraph covers one TCR beta chain sequence. Donors came from a validation cohort of over a hundred subjects, distinct from the first 666-subject cohort. The source of the sample is a study of cytomegalovirus exposure and HLA in healthy donors. The wider study: The use of the same platform for the 95 to 150 validation repertoires and the 600 to 800 first-cohort repertoires was reported by a later analysis.

TCRdb keeps only in-frame clones here, not all; method: immunoSEQ multiplex PCR. Of about 260,000 clones listed, 80% to 95% are singletons. Germline lookup yields CDR1 GTSNPN and CDR2 SVGIG (reference sequence). This CDR3 contains 14 residues. With V trimmed by 2 bases and J by 6 bases, 6 bases remained unmatched. Sample: PBMCs. This receptor was obtained from a woman aged 25 to 39 in good health and CMV-seronegative. V is TRBV30 and J is TRBJ2-3; 9 nucleotides match TRBD2. The chain's CDR3 is CAWSILAGEDTQYF. In DNA form, the CDR3 reads TGTGCCTGGAGTATACTAGCGGGTGAGGATACGCAGTATTTT. The whole variable domain, remainder taken from reference TRBV30 and TRBJ2-3, is SQTIHQWPATLVQPVGSPLSLECTVEGTSNPNLYWYRQAAGRGLQLLFYSVGIGQISSEVPQNLSASRPQDRQFILSSKKLLLSDSGFYLCAWSILAGEDTQYFGPGTRLTVL.